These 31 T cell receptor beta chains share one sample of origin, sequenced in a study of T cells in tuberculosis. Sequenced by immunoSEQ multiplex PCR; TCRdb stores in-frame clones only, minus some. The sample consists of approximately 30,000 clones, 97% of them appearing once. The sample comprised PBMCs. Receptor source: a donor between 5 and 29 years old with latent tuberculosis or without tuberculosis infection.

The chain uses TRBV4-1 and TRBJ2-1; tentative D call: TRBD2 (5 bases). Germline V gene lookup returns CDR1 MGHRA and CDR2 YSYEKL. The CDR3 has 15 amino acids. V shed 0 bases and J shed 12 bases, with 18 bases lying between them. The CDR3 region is CASSQEGSGLAMQFF. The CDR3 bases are TGCGCCAGCAGCCAAGAAGGATCCGGGCTAGCAATGCAGTTCTTC.

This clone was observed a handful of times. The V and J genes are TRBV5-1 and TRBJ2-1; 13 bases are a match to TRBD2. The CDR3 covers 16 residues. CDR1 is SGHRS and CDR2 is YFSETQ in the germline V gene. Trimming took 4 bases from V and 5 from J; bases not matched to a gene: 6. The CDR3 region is CASSGIGTSGNNEQFF. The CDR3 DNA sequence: TGCGCCAGCAGCGGCATCGGGACTAGCGGGAACAATGAGCAGTTCTTC.

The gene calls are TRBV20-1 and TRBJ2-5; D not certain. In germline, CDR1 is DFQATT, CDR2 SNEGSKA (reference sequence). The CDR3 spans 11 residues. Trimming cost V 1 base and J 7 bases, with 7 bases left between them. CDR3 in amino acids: CSARGPGTQYF. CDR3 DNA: TGCAGTGCTAGAGGGCCTGGGACCCAGTACTTC.

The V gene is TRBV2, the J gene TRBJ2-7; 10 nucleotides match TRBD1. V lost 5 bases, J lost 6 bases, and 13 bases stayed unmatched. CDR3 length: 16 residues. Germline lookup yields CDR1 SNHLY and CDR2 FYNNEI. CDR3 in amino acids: CASSNIIRDRGGEQYF. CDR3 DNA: TGTGCCAGCAGTAATATTATCCGGGACAGGGGTGGCGAGCAGTACTTC.

The CDR3 DNA follows: TGCAGCGTTGATAGAGGGCCCCCGGGCACAGATACGCAGTATTTT. Translating it yields CSVDRGPPGTDTQYF. The genes are TRBV29-1 and TRBJ2-3, with a weak D call TRBD2 (5 bases). CDR1 is SQVTM and CDR2 is ANQGSEA in the germline V gene. The CDR3 totals 15 residues. V gave up 3 bases and J gave up 1 base, with 14 bases separating them.

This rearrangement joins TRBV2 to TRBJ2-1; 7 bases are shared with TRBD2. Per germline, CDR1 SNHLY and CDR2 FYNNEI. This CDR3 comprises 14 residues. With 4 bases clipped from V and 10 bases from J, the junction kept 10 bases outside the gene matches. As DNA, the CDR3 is TGTGCCAGCAGTGGGGAGCGGGGTATGGCGGAGCAGTTCTTC. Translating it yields CASSGERGMAEQFF.

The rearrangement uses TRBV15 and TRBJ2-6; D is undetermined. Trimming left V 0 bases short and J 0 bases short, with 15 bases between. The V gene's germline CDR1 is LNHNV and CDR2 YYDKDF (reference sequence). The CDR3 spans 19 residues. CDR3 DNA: TGTGCCACCAGCAGAGATGTGGGCATGTCGAGCTCTGGGGCCAACGTCCTGACTTTC. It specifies CATSRDVGMSSSGANVLTF.

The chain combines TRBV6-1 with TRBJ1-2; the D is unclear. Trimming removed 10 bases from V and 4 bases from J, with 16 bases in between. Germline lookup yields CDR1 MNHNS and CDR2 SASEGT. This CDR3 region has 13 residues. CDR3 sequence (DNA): TGTGCCACCAGACCTCTGGCGGCCTATGGCTACACCTTC. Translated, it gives CATRPLAAYGYTF.

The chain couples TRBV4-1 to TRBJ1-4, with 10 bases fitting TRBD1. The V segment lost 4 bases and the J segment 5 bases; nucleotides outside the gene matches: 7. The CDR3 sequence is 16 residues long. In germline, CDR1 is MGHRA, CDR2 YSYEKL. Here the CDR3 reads CASSRIPGQGNEKLFF. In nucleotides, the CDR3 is TGCGCCAGCAGCCGAATACCGGGACAGGGGAATGAAAAACTGTTTTTT.

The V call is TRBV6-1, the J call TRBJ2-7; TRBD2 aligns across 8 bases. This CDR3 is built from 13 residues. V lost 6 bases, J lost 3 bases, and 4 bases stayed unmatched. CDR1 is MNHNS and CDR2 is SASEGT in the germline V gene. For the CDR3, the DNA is TGTGCCAGCAGGACTAGCGTGAGCTACGAGCAGTACTTC. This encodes CASRTSVSYEQYF.

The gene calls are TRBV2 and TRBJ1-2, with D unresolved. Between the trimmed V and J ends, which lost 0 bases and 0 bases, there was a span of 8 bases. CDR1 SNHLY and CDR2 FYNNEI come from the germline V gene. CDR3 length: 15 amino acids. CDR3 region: CASSEAWESNYGYTF. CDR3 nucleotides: TGTGCCAGCAGTGAAGCGTGGGAGTCTAACTATGGCTACACCTTC.

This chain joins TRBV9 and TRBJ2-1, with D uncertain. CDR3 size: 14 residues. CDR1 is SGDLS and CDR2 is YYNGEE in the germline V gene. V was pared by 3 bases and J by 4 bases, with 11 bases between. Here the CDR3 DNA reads TGTGCCAGCAGCGAACTCCCCATATACAATGAGCAGTTCTTC. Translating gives CASSELPIYNEQFF. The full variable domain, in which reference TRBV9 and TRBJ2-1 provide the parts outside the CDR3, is DSGVTQTPKHLITATGQRVTLRCSPRSGDLSVYWYQQSLDQGLQFLIQYYNGEERAKGNILERFSAQQFPDLHSELNLSSLELGDSALYFCASSELPIYNEQFFGPGTRLTVL.

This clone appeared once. The chain's CDR3 is CASSPGTSGSTDTQYF. The CDR3 region has the DNA TGTGCCAGCAGTCCCGGGACTAGCGGGAGCACAGATACGCAGTATTTT. This sequence joins TRBV27 and TRBJ2-3; 12 nucleotides agree with TRBD2. CDR1 and CDR2 from the germline V gene are MNHEY and SMNVEV (reference sequence). Trimming removed 5 bases from V and 0 bases from J; junction bases left unmatched: 3. This CDR3 has 16 amino acids.

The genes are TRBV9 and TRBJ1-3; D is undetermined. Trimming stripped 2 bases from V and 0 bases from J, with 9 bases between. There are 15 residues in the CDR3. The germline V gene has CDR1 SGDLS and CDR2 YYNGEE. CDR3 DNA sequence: TGTGCCAGCAGCGTCCTTAGCTCCTCTGGAAACACCATATATTTT. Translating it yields CASSVLSSSGNTIYF.

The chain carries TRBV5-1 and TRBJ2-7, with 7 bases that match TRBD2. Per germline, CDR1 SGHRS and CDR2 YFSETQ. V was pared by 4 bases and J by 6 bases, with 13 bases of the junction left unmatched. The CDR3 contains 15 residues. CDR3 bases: TGCGCCAGCAGCGAGCTGGAGCGGGGTCTGAGCGAGCAGTACTTC. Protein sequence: CASSELERGLSEQYF.

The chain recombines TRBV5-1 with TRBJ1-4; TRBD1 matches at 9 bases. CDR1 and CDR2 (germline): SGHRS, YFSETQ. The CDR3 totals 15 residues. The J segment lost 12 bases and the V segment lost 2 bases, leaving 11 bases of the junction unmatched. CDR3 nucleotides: TGCGCCAGCAGCTTCAACCGGGACAGGGTGAGAGAACTGTTTTTT. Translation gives CASSFNRDRVRELFF.

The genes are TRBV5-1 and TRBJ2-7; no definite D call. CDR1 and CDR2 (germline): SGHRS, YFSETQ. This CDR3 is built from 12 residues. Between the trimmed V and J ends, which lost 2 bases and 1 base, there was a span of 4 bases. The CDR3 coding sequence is TGCGCCAGCAGCTTAACTTCCTACGAGCAGTACTTC. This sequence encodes CASSLTSYEQYF.

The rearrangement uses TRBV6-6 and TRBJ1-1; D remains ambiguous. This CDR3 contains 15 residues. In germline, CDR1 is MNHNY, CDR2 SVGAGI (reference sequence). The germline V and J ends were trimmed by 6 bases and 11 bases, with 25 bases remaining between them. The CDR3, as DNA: TGTGCCAGCAGCCCTTTACTCTCGCCCCATATGCGGGCTTTCTTT. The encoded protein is CASSPLLSPHMRAFF.

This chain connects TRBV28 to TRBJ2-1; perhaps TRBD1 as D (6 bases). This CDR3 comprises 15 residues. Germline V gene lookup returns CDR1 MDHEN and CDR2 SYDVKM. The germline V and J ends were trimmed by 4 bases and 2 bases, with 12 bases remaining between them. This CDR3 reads CASSSTGGTYNEQFF. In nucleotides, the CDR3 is TGTGCCAGCAGTTCGACAGGCGGAACCTACAATGAGCAGTTCTTC.

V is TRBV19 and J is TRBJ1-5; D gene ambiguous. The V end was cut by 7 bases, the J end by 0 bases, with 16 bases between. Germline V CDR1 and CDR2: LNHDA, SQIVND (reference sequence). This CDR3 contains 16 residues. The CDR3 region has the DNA TGTGCCAGTACCACCGGAGGGAGCTATAGCAATCAGCCCCAGCATTTT. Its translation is CASTTGGSYSNQPQHF.

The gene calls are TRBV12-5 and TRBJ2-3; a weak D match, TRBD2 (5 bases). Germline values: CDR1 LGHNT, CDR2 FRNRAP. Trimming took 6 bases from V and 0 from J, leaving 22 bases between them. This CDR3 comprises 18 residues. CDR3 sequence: CASGIRPKSGSSTDTQYF. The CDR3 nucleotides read TGTGCTAGTGGAATAAGACCAAAAAGCGGATCTAGCACAGATACGCAGTATTTT.

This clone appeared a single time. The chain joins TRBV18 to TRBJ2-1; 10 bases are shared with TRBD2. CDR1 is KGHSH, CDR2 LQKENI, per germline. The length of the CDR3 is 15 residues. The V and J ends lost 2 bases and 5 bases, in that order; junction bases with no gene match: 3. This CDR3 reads CASSPAGLADNEQFF. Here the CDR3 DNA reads TGTGCCAGCTCACCAGCTGGACTAGCGGACAATGAGCAGTTCTTC.

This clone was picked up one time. CDR3: CASSPGTGGKYF. For the CDR3, the DNA is TGTGCCAGCAGCCCAGGGACAGGGGGGAAGTACTTC. The chain has TRBV13 and TRBJ2-7, with TRBD1 matching over 11 bases. Germline V gives CDR1 PRHDT, CDR2 FYEKMQ (reference sequence). Trimming at V came to 5 bases and at J to 11 bases, leaving 5 bases not matched to a gene. The CDR3 length is 12 residues. Supplemented by reference TRBV13 and TRBJ2-7, the full variable domain reads AAGVIQSPRHLIKEKRETATLKCYPIPRHDTVYWYQQGPGQDPQFLISFYEKMQSDKGSIPDRFSAQQFSDYHSELNMSSLELGDSALYFCASSPGTGGKYFGPGTRLTVT.

CDR3 in DNA: TGTGCCACCAGCCCCCACCTACAGACCCGAGGGAATGAGCAGTTCTTC. It is translated as CATSPHLQTRGNEQFF. This chain links TRBV15 with TRBJ2-1; weak D call: TRBD2 (5 bases). The length of the CDR3 is 16 residues. From germline, CDR1 is LNHNV and CDR2 YYDKDF (reference sequence). V lost 5 bases and J 7 bases, leaving 21 bases between the germline ends.

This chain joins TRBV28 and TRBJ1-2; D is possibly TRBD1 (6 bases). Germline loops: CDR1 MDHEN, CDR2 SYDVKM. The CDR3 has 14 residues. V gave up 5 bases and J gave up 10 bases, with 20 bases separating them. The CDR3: CASSIPSGQTIYTF. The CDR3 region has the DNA TGTGCCAGCAGTATACCCTCAGGACAGACAATCTACACCTTC.

The CDR3 is CASRGGQANQPQHF. The DNA of the CDR3 is TGTGCCAGCAGGGGGGGACAGGCGAATCAGCCCCAGCATTTT. The V call is TRBV2, the J call TRBJ1-5; 8 bases line up with TRBD1. The CDR3 is 14 amino acids. The trim removed 6 bases at V and 4 bases at J, leaving 5 bases unmatched. Germline assignment: CDR1 SNHLY and CDR2 FYNNEI.

This CDR3 reads CASSQASGYEQYF. DNA for the CDR3: TGTGCCAGCAGTCAAGCTAGCGGTTACGAGCAGTACTTC. The V call is TRBV6-5, the J call TRBJ2-7; 7 nucleotides match TRBD2. Trimming cost V 5 bases and J 4 bases; bases outside gene matches: 5. There are 13 residues in the CDR3. Germline CDR1 is MNHEY and CDR2 is SVGAGI.

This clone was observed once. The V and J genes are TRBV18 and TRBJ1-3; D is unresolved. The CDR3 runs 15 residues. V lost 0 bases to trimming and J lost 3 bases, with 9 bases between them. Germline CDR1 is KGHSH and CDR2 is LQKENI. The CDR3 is CASSPPAGDGNTIYF. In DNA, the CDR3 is TGTGCCAGCTCACCACCGGCAGGCGATGGAAACACCATATATTTT.

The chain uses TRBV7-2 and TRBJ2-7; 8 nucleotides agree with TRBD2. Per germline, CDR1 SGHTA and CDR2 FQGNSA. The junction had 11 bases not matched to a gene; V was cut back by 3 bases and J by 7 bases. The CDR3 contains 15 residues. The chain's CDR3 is CASSFGRARSREQYF. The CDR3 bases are TGTGCCAGCAGCTTCGGGAGGGCGCGTTCCAGAGAGCAGTACTTC. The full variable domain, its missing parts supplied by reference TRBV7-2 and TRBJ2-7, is GAGVSQSPSNKVTEKGKDVELRCDPISGHTALYWYRQSLGQGLEFLIYFQGNSAPDKSGLPSDRFSAERTGGSVSTLTIQRTQQEDSAVYLCASSFGRARSREQYFGPGTRLTVT.

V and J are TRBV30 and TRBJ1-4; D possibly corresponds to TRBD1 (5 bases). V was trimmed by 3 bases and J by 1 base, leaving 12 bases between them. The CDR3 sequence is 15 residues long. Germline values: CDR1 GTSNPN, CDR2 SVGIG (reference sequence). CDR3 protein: CAWRVLQGTNEKLFF. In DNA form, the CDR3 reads TGTGCCTGGAGGGTCTTGCAGGGAACTAATGAAAAACTGTTTTTT. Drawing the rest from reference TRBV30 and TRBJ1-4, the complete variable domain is SQTIHQWPATLVQPVGSPLSLECTVEGTSNPNLYWYRQAAGRGLQLLFYSVGIGQISSEVPQNLSASRPQDRQFILSSKKLLLSDSGFYLCAWRVLQGTNEKLFFGSGTQLSVL.

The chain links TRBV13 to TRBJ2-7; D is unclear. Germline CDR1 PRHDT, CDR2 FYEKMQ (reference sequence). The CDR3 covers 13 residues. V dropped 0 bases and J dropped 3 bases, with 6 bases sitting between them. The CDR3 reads CASSLGGYYEQYF. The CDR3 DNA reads TGTGCCAGCAGCTTAGGCGGTTACTACGAGCAGTACTTC.